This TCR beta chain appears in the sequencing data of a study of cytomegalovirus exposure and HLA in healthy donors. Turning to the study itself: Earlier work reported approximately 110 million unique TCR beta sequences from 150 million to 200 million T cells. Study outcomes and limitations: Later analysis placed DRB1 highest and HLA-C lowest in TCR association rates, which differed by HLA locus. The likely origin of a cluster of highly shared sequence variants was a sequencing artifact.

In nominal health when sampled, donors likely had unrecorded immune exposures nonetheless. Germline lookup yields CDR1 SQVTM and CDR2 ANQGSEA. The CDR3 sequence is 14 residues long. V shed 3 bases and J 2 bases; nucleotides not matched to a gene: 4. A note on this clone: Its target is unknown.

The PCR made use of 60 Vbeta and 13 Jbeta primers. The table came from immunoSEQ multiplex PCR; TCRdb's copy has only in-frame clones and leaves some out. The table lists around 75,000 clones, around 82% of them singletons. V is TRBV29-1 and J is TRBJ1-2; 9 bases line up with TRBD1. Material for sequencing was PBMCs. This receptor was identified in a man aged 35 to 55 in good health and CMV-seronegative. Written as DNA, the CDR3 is TGCAGCGTTGACCAAGGACAGGGGAACTATGGCTACACCTTC. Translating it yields CSVDQGQGNYGYTF.